This T cell receptor beta chain originates from a study of T cells in Graves' hyperthyroidism and ophthalmopathy. The V end was cut by 1 base, the J end by 0 bases, with 10 bases between. Per germline, CDR1 LGHDT and CDR2 YNNKEL (reference sequence). The CDR3 runs 15 residues. The investigators amplified TCR beta CDR3 regions from RNA transcripts. Researchers ran a first-round RT-PCR on the TCR CDR3 using the HTBI primer set. TCRdb ran MiXCR on the multiplex PCR reads and lists one entry per CDR3 protein. The data show some 300,000 distinct CDR3 sequences, roughly 13% seen once. The sequence came from a woman aged 25 to 39 with Graves' hyperthyroidism that later progressed to Graves' ophthalmopathy. The sequenced sample consisted of blood. This chain uses TRBV3-1 with TRBJ2-7; possibly TRBD2 for D (5 bases). The CDR3, as DNA: TGTGCCAGCAGCCAAGGAACGGGGAGCTCCTACGAGCAGTACTTC. Its translation is CASSQGTGSSYEQYF.